Shown below are 25 T cell receptor beta chains from a single sample sequenced in a study of T-cell memory formation after mild COVID-19. From the 5' RACE reads, TCRdb called clonotypes with MiXCR, one entry per CDR3 protein. Of 550,000 to 700,000 distinct CDR3 sequences listed, 15% to 20% are singletons. Specimen: PBMCs or a T cell subset sorted from them (not recorded which). These receptors were collected from an adult woman who had mild COVID-19 (a few samples of this study predate the infection). Cell type and time point are not known.

There are a few counts of this clonotype. The chain uses TRBV5-1 and TRBJ2-5; D is uncertain. CDR1 is SGHRS, CDR2 YFSETQ, per germline. This CDR3 has 14 residues. V lost 7 bases, J lost 1 base, and 14 bases lay in between. The CDR3 sequence is CASGPSGSQETQYF. CDR3 in DNA: TGCGCCAGCGGGCCCTCTGGATCCCAAGAGACCCAGTACTTC.

The J gene is TRBJ1-6, the V gene TRBV2; TRBD1 is a possible D gene (5 bases). V lost 3 bases and J 14 bases, leaving 11 bases between the germline ends. Germline values: CDR1 SNHLY, CDR2 FYNNEI. This CDR3 is built from 12 residues. The CDR3 DNA sequence: TGTGCCAGCAGTGATGCCTCGGGGGCCCTCCACTTT. It translates to CASSDASGALHF.

There are a few counts of this clonotype. This chain links TRBV6-4 with TRBJ2-1; 8 positions agree with TRBD1. This CDR3 comprises 16 residues. After removal of 0 bases from V and 3 bases from J, the junction contained 4 bases not matched to a gene. CDR1 and CDR2 from the germline V gene are MRHNA and SNTAGT. CDR3 sequence reads: CASSDSWTGYYNEQFF. CDR3 DNA: TGTGCCAGCAGTGACTCGTGGACAGGGTACTACAATGAGCAGTTCTTC.

V gene TRBV7-9 combines with J gene TRBJ1-2; 8 nucleotides match TRBD1. The CDR3 runs 14 residues. Germline assignment: CDR1 SEHNR and CDR2 FQNEAQ (reference sequence). V shed 5 bases, J shed 6 bases, and the junction held 8 bases outside the gene matches. The CDR3 DNA reads as TGTGCCAGCAGCAACGGACAGGGCGGCGATGGCTACACCTTC. This codes for CASSNGQGGDGYTF.

This clonotype has just a few counts. The chain joins TRBV5-1 to TRBJ1-2, with D uncertain. Trimming stripped 0 bases from V and 8 bases from J, with 8 bases between. The germline gives CDR1 SGHRS, CDR2 YFSETQ. The CDR3 is made up of 12 amino acids. The CDR3 DNA sequence: TGCGCCAGCAGCTTGGAGTTAGGCGGCTACACCTTC. This sequence encodes CASSLELGGYTF.

The table lists this clonotype with a few counts. V is TRBV7-9 and J is TRBJ1-5, with D unclear. The CDR3 extends over 14 amino acids. Trimming took off 1 base at V and 3 bases at J, with 7 bases between the two ends. Germline V CDR1 and CDR2: SEHNR, FQNEAQ (reference sequence). The CDR3: CASSLGAVNQPQHF. The CDR3 DNA sequence: TGTGCCAGCAGCTTAGGGGCAGTCAATCAGCCCCAGCATTTT.

This clonotype has a handful of counts. The chain recombines TRBV29-1 with TRBJ1-4; the D is unclear. The CDR3 is 15 amino acids. Germline CDR1 is SQVTM and CDR2 is ANQGSEA. V dropped 0 bases and J dropped 6 bases, with 14 bases sitting between them. The CDR3 loop reads CSVEDRTAGDEKLFF. The CDR3 region has the DNA TGCAGCGTTGAAGATAGGACGGCCGGAGATGAAAAACTGTTTTTT. Full variable domain (outside the CDR3, taken from reference TRBV29-1 and TRBJ1-4): SAVISQKPSRDICQRGTSLTIQCQVDSQVTMMFWYRQQPGQSLTLIATANQGSEATYESGFVIDKFPISRPNLTFSTLTVSNMSPEDSSIYLCSVEDRTAGDEKLFFGSGTQLSVL.

The chain uses TRBV4-1 and TRBJ1-5; D remains ambiguous. V lost 4 bases, J lost 2 bases, and 18 bases lay in between. Germline CDR1 reads MGHRA; CDR2 reads YSYEKL. The CDR3 has 17 amino acids. This CDR3 is CASSPPPGRYGNQPQHF. In DNA form, the CDR3 reads TGCGCCAGCAGCCCTCCCCCAGGTCGTTATGGCAATCAGCCCCAGCATTTT.

This chain uses TRBV12-3 or TRBV12-4 with TRBJ2-7, with TRBD1 identical over 7 bases. With V trimmed by 4 bases and J by 2 bases, 8 bases remained unmatched. The CDR3 sequence is 15 residues long. The CDR3 region is CASSSTQGSTYEQYF. CDR3 sequence (DNA): TGTGCCAGCAGTTCGACACAGGGGTCAACCTACGAGCAGTACTTC.

This clonotype was detected only a few times. The chain uses TRBV3-1 and TRBJ2-1; 7 bases fit TRBD1. CDR3 length: 16 residues. Germline CDR1 LGHDT, CDR2 YNNKEL (reference sequence). J was trimmed by 3 bases and V by 4 bases; bases with no gene match: 9. In nucleotides, the CDR3 is TGTGCCAGCAGCCCCCGACCGGGACAGATCTACAATGAGCAGTTCTTC. Its translation is CASSPRPGQIYNEQFF.

This clonotype turned up a few times. This chain connects TRBV3-1 to TRBJ1-2; weak D call: TRBD1 (6 bases). This CDR3 is built from 16 residues. V lost 4 bases and J 1 base, leaving 16 bases between the germline ends. Looked up from germline, CDR1 is LGHDT and CDR2 is YNNKEL (reference sequence). CDR3 DNA sequence: TGTGCCAGCAGCCGACTTTTTCAGGGGAATAACTATGGCTACACCTTC. This codes for CASSRLFQGNNYGYTF.

This rearrangement joins TRBV30 to TRBJ1-1; no definite D call. The CDR3 has 13 residues. CDR1 GTSNPN and CDR2 SVGIG come from the germline V gene (reference sequence). Trimming pared 0 bases from V and 1 base from J, leaving 6 bases between. Here the CDR3 DNA reads TGTGCCTGGAGTGTGGGGAGGAACACTGAAGCTTTCTTT. Its translation: CAWSVGRNTEAFF.

This clonotype turned up a few times. The rearrangement uses TRBV4-1 and TRBJ1-3; D gene unclear. Trimming pared 1 base from V and 0 bases from J, leaving 16 bases between. This CDR3 is 18 amino acids long. Germline CDR1 and CDR2: MGHRA and YSYEKL. The CDR3 protein is CASSQAKGSLGSGNTIYF. DNA for the CDR3: TGCGCCAGCAGCCAAGCTAAGGGCAGCTTAGGCTCTGGAAACACCATATATTTT.

This clonotype was recorded a few times. The chain links TRBV7-8 to TRBJ2-1, with TRBD2 matching over 7 bases. The germline CDR1 and CDR2 sequences are SGHVS and FQNEAQ. The CDR3 has 14 residues. V gave up 5 bases and J gave up 5 bases; unmatched junction bases: 6. For the CDR3, the DNA is TGTGCCAGCAGCCGGAGGGCGGGGGACAATGAGCAGTTCTTC. This codes for CASSRRAGDNEQFF.

The table lists this clonotype with a few counts. The chain is built from TRBV7-8 and TRBJ2-6, with D possibly matching TRBD1 (5 bases). CDR1 and CDR2 from the germline V gene are SGHVS and FQNEAQ. The CDR3 loop spans 18 amino acids. V was shortened by 7 bases and J by 0 bases, with 19 bases between the two germline ends. The CDR3 nucleotides read TGTGCCAGCAAACCAGGGCGCGAGCCTGACTCTGGGGCCAACGTCCTGACTTTC. Protein: CASKPGREPDSGANVLTF.

This clonotype was detected only a few times. The chain links TRBV5-6 to TRBJ2-1, with TRBD2 matching over 11 bases. The V gene's germline CDR1 is SGHDT and CDR2 YYEEEE. Trimming cost V 3 bases and J 7 bases; bases outside gene matches: 6. CDR3 size: 15 residues. CDR3 sequence (DNA): TGTGCCAGCAGCTCGCTAGCGGGAGGTTGGAATGAGCAGTTCTTC. Translated, it gives CASSSLAGGWNEQFF.

This clonotype came up many times. J is TRBJ2-3 and V is TRBV4-1, with 12 nucleotides matching TRBD2. The CDR3 has 16 amino acids. Germline V gene data show CDR1 as MGHRA and CDR2 as YSYEKL. The V segment lost 1 base and the J segment 2 bases; nucleotides outside the gene matches: 1. The CDR3 is CASSQGTSGVTDTQYF. CDR3 DNA: TGCGCCAGCAGCCAAGGGACTAGCGGGGTCACAGATACGCAGTATTTT.

In DNA, the CDR3 is TGTGCCAGCAGCCCCATGGGGATGACAAGAGCTAACTATGGCTACACCTTC. This encodes CASSPMGMTRANYGYTF. The chain couples TRBV11-2 to TRBJ1-2; no clear D gene. V was trimmed by 5 bases and J by 0 bases, leaving 19 bases between them. The CDR3 sequence is 17 residues long. The germline gives CDR1 SGHAT, CDR2 FQNNGV. Drawing the rest from reference TRBV11-2 and TRBJ1-2, the complete variable domain is EAGVAQSPRYKIIEKRQSVAFWCNPISGHATLYWYQQILGQGPKLLIQFQNNGVVDDSQLPKDRFSAERLKGVDSTLKIQPAKLEDSAVYLCASSPMGMTRANYGYTFGSGTRLTVV.

This clonotype showed up just a few times. CDR3 in amino acids: CASSRDTGTSSEQYF. The CDR3 region has the DNA TGTGCCAGCAGCCGAGATACTGGGACGTCGTCCGAGCAGTACTTC. The V and J genes are TRBV7-3 and TRBJ2-7; possibly TRBD1 or TRBD2 for D (5 bases each). This CDR3 has 15 amino acids. V shed 5 bases and J shed 6 bases, with 20 bases lying between them. Germline assignment: CDR1 SGHTA and CDR2 FQGTGA.

The V gene is TRBV24-1, the J gene TRBJ2-3; D remains unclear. Trimming left V 4 bases short and J 4 bases short, with 20 bases between. Looked up from germline, CDR1 is KGHDR and CDR2 is SFDVKD. The CDR3 loop spans 17 amino acids. The CDR3 nucleotides read TGTGCCACCAGTGACCCCTTGGCGGTAACGGGCGCAGATACGCAGTATTTT. It codes for CATSDPLAVTGADTQYF.

This chain joins TRBV18 and TRBJ2-1, with D possibly being TRBD1 (6 bases). The CDR3 is 14 residues long. In germline, CDR1 is KGHSH, CDR2 LQKENI. Trimming pared 3 bases from V and 4 bases from J, leaving 10 bases between. This CDR3 is CASSPGHFYNEQFF. CDR3 DNA: TGTGCCAGCTCACCGGGACATTTTTACAATGAGCAGTTCTTC.

The V call is TRBV7-2, the J call TRBJ1-5, with D possibly TRBD1 on 5 matching bases. V lost 5 bases, J lost 2 bases, and 10 bases lay in between. This CDR3 comprises 14 residues. The V gene's germline CDR1 is SGHTA and CDR2 FQGNSA. The DNA of the CDR3 is TGTGCCAGCAGCCCCTCCAGGGGCAATCAGCCCCAGCATTTT. It translates to CASSPSRGNQPQHF.

This clonotype was observed a handful of times. The chain recombines TRBV5-1 with TRBJ1-1; D remains unclear. Germline-derived CDR1 and CDR2 are SGHRS and YFSETQ. V was clipped by 4 bases and J by 2 bases, with 12 bases between them. The CDR3 is 14 residues long. The CDR3 sequence: CASSPTDLNTEAFF. The CDR3 coding sequence is TGCGCCAGCAGCCCCACGGACCTAAACACTGAAGCTTTCTTT.

The chain employs TRBV2 and TRBJ1-6; a weak D match, TRBD1 (5 bases). The V and J ends lost 5 bases and 10 bases respectively, with 15 bases between them. Germline CDR1 reads SNHLY; CDR2 reads FYNNEI. The CDR3 contains 14 residues. The CDR3 nucleotides are TGTGCCAGCAGTCCCCAGGGTGAGGGATCACCCCTCCACTTT. Amino acids: CASSPQGEGSPLHF.

In its sample, this clonotype was seen a few times. V usage is TRBV7-6 and J usage is TRBJ2-7; D is perhaps TRBD2 (6 bases). CDR3 size: 13 residues. V was shortened by 5 bases and J by 0 bases, with 8 bases between the two germline ends. The V gene's germline CDR1 is SGHVS and CDR2 FNYEAQ. CDR3 nucleotide sequence: TGTGCCAGCAGCGGGGACTTCTCCTACGAGCAGTACTTC. Encoded protein: CASSGDFSYEQYF.